These 21 T cell receptor beta chains originate from one sample sequenced in a study of blood T cell repertoires in COVID-19. Assay: immunoSEQ multiplex PCR; the TCRdb copy retains only in-frame clones and omits some. Among 45,000 to 65,000 clones listed, 75% to 90% were seen once. Sequencing was carried out using peripheral blood. The source of these receptors is a man aged 25-40 years with COVID-19, enrolled during active disease.

The J gene is TRBJ2-5, the V gene TRBV9, with TRBD2 matching over 7 bases. CDR1 is SGDLS and CDR2 is YYNGEE in the germline V gene. The J segment lost 2 bases and the V segment lost 0 bases, leaving 7 bases of the junction unmatched. This CDR3 is built from 16 residues. Written as DNA, the CDR3 is TGTGCCAGCAGCGTAGTAGCGGGTAGGATTCAAGAGACCCAGTACTTC. Translating gives CASSVVAGRIQETQYF. The whole variable domain, filled in from reference TRBV9 and TRBJ2-5, reads DSGVTQTPKHLITATGQRVTLRCSPRSGDLSVYWYQQSLDQGLQFLIQYYNGEERAKGNILERFSAQQFPDLHSELNLSSLELGDSALYFCASSVVAGRIQETQYFGPGTRLLVL.

This rearrangement joins TRBV6-5 to TRBJ1-1, with D hard to call. Germline CDR1 MNHEY, CDR2 SVGAGI. Trimming stripped 8 bases from V and 5 bases from J, with 18 bases between. This CDR3 contains 14 residues. This CDR3 is CASLRSIRGTEAFF. Here the CDR3 DNA reads TGTGCCAGCCTTAGGTCCATCCGAGGGACTGAAGCTTTCTTT.

The V call is TRBV10-3, the J call TRBJ2-5; 10 bases map to TRBD1. Germline lookup yields CDR1 ENHRY and CDR2 SYGVKD. V lost 2 bases and J lost 5; bases outside the gene matches: 8. The CDR3 sequence is 16 residues long. This chain's CDR3 is CAISEPGQGGRETQYF. CDR3 DNA: TGTGCCATCAGTGAGCCCGGACAGGGGGGAAGGGAGACCCAGTACTTC.

In this sample, this clone turned up once. V and J are TRBV4-2 and TRBJ2-1; tentative D call: TRBD1 (6 bases). The germline V gene has CDR1 LGHNA and CDR2 YNFKEQ. Trimming removed 0 bases from V and 2 bases from J, with 11 bases in between. The CDR3 runs to 16 residues. The CDR3, as DNA: TGTGCCAGCAGCCAAGAGGGCAGGGGAACCTACAATGAGCAGTTCTTC. Amino acid sequence: CASSQEGRGTYNEQFF.

This chain links TRBV6-6 with TRBJ2-6; perhaps TRBD1 as D (5 bases). The CDR3 loop spans 16 amino acids. V was clipped by 5 bases and J by 7 bases, with 18 bases between them. The germline gives CDR1 MNHNY, CDR2 SVGAGI (reference sequence). CDR3: CASSRRPGNGANVLTF. The CDR3 DNA sequence: TGTGCCAGCAGTCGAAGACCAGGGAATGGAGCCAACGTCCTGACTTTC.

The chain carries TRBV24-1 and TRBJ2-3, with unresolved D. Germline V gene sequence: CDR1 KGHDR, CDR2 SFDVKD. V dropped 6 bases and J dropped 7 bases, with 10 bases sitting between them. The CDR3 sequence is 12 residues long. For the CDR3, the DNA is TGTGCCACCAGTAGTAGTCCTTATACGCAGTATTTT. Translating gives CATSSSPYTQYF.

The chain recombines TRBV2 with TRBJ1-2; 8 positions match TRBD1. This CDR3 is built from 15 residues. Germline V gives CDR1 SNHLY, CDR2 FYNNEI. V lost 5 bases, J lost 2 bases, and 7 bases stayed unmatched. CDR3 sequence: CASSRERTGNYGYTF. In nucleotides, the CDR3 is TGTGCCAGCAGTCGGGAGAGGACAGGGAACTATGGCTACACCTTC. Full variable domain (outside the CDR3, taken from reference TRBV2 and TRBJ1-2): EPEVTQTPSHQVTQMGQEVILRCVPISNHLYFYWYRQILGQKVEFLVSFYNNEISEKSEIFDDQFSVERPDGSNFTLKIRSTKLEDSAMYFCASSRERTGNYGYTFGSGTRLTVV.

This clone was seen more than once but under ten times. V usage is TRBV7-9 and J usage is TRBJ1-2; TRBD1 matches 8 bases. The germline CDR1 and CDR2 sequences are SEHNR and FQNEAQ (reference sequence). With V trimmed by 6 bases and J by 8 bases, 11 bases remained unmatched. This CDR3 has 14 amino acids. This CDR3 is CASSTTQGARGYTF. The CDR3 DNA sequence: TGTGCCAGCAGTACCACCCAGGGGGCTAGGGGCTACACCTTC.

This clone was picked up one time. The gene calls are TRBV6-5 and TRBJ1-2, with D possibly matching TRBD1 (5 bases). The V end lost 2 bases, the J end lost 2 bases, and 12 bases lay between the germline ends. From germline, CDR1 is MNHEY and CDR2 SVGAGI. This CDR3 comprises 15 residues. CDR3: CASSYAGKGNYGYTF. CDR3 bases: TGTGCCAGCAGTTACGCAGGGAAGGGAAACTATGGCTACACCTTC.

The V call is TRBV18, the J call TRBJ2-1, with D perhaps matching TRBD2 (6 bases). V was pared by 1 base and J by 10 bases, with 17 bases between. The CDR3 totals 15 residues. Looked up from germline, CDR1 is KGHSH and CDR2 is LQKENI. Here the CDR3 reads CASSPRGDLQREQFF. CDR3 sequence (DNA): TGTGCCAGCTCACCACGCGGGGACCTACAACGGGAGCAGTTCTTC.

The V and J genes are TRBV9 and TRBJ2-2; TRBD2 matches at 8 bases. The junction had 4 bases not matched to a gene; V was cut back by 0 bases and J by 3 bases. This CDR3 comprises 16 residues. Germline values: CDR1 SGDLS, CDR2 YYNGEE. CDR3 DNA sequence: TGTGCCAGCAGCGTAGTCAGCGGGAGCTACACCGGGGAGCTGTTTTTT. This gives the protein CASSVVSGSYTGELFF.

The chain links TRBV12-5 to TRBJ2-2; 11 bases map to TRBD2. J lost 5 bases, V lost 4 bases, and 15 bases had no gene match. The length of the CDR3 is 19 residues. Per the germline V gene, CDR1 is LGHNT and CDR2 is FRNRAP. CDR3 nucleotide sequence: TGTGCTAGTGGTTCCAGACTAGCGGGAAAAGAGGCGGATACCGGGGAGCTGTTTTTT. Its protein is CASGSRLAGKEADTGELFF.

The chain couples TRBV28 to TRBJ1-1; TRBD1 matches 10 bases. The V and J ends lost 3 bases and 11 bases, in that order; junction bases with no gene match: 3. There are 12 residues in the CDR3. Germline V gene data show CDR1 as MDHEN and CDR2 as SYDVKM. This CDR3 is CASSFLDRGAFF. The CDR3 nucleotides are TGTGCCAGCAGTTTCCTGGACAGGGGGGCTTTCTTT.

This clone was seen only once. V is TRBV28 and J is TRBJ2-7; 10 bases line up with TRBD1. This CDR3 is built from 14 residues. Trimming took 5 bases from V and 3 from J; bases not matched to a gene: 4. In germline, CDR1 is MDHEN, CDR2 SYDVKM. CDR3 in DNA: TGTGCCAGCAGTGAGAGGACAGGGGGCTACGAGCAGTACTTC. Encoded protein: CASSERTGGYEQYF.

Regarding this clone: Additional DNA sequences in this sample encode the identical CDR3. The rearrangement joins TRBV28 to TRBJ1-2, with TRBD1 as a possible D gene (6 bases). Germline CDR1 reads MDHEN; CDR2 reads SYDVKM. CDR3 length equals 13 residues. V was clipped by 2 bases and J by 7 bases, with 11 bases between them. CDR3 protein: CASSLGGRGGYTF. The CDR3 DNA follows: TGTGCCAGCAGTTTAGGCGGCAGGGGTGGCTACACCTTC.

This rearrangement joins TRBV7-8 to TRBJ2-3; a weak D match, TRBD2 (5 bases). CDR3 size: 14 residues. V was shortened by 5 bases and J by 4 bases, with 13 bases between the two germline ends. Germline V CDR1 and CDR2: SGHVS, FQNEAQ. The CDR3 sequence: CASSPPSGSDTQYF. The CDR3 DNA reads TGTGCCAGCAGCCCACCCTCGGGGTCAGATACGCAGTATTTT.

V gene TRBV5-1 combines with J gene TRBJ1-2; the D is unclear. Trimming removed 0 bases from V and 0 bases from J, with 9 bases in between. CDR3 length equals 15 residues. CDR1 is SGHRS, CDR2 YFSETQ, per germline. The CDR3 reads CASSLGTSPNYGYTF. The DNA of the CDR3 is TGCGCCAGCAGCTTGGGGACTAGCCCTAACTATGGCTACACCTTC.

V is TRBV7-8 and J is TRBJ2-7, with 9 bases identical to TRBD2. The CDR3 has 16 amino acids. CDR1 is SGHVS, CDR2 FQNEAQ, per germline. Losses at the gene ends were 1 base for V and 1 base for J; bases not matched to a gene: 5. CDR3 sequence (DNA): TGTGCCAGCAGCTTAGGAGCGGGAGGTTTATCCTACGAGCAGTACTTC. The encoded protein is CASSLGAGGLSYEQYF.

This clone is a singleton in its sample. The chain combines TRBV4-1 with TRBJ2-7, with a weak D call TRBD1 (5 bases). Trimming shortened V by 4 bases and J by 2 bases, and 9 bases separated the two germline ends. Germline assignment: CDR1 MGHRA and CDR2 YSYEKL. This CDR3 contains 13 residues. This CDR3 reads CASSRGAPYEQYF. CDR3 DNA: TGCGCCAGCAGCCGGGGCGCACCCTACGAGCAGTACTTC.

A single count supports this clone. This chain connects TRBV9 to TRBJ2-4; the D is unclear. The germline V and J ends were trimmed by 0 bases and 5 bases, with 9 bases remaining between them. The CDR3 runs 14 residues. Germline values: CDR1 SGDLS, CDR2 YYNGEE. In DNA form, the CDR3 reads TGTGCCAGCAGCGTAGGAATAGAGCAAAACATTCAGTACTTC. Translation: CASSVGIEQNIQYF.

The chain uses TRBV21-1 and TRBJ1-2; the table's D call, TRBD1, was not checked against the DNA. TRBV21-1 is flagged as a pseudogene. The CDR3 loop spans 16 amino acids. In nucleotides, the CDR3 is TGTGCCAGCTTGCAGCCGGGACAGGATGAAATTTATGGCTACACCTTC. This translates into CASLQPGQDEIYGYTF.